The 10 T cell receptor beta chains below come from one sample, sequenced in a study of T cell repertoires in cytomegalovirus infection (dated by TCRdb to between 2018 and 2021). The sequencer listed for this sample is Illumina HiSeq 1500. The public reads were run again by TCRdb, first through fastp at Q25 and then through MiXCR, and only productive beta chains were kept. Each entry is one CDR3 protein sequence, shown with its most common DNA and genes. A total of approximately 200,000 distinct CDR3 sequences appear in this sample, 22% of them only once. About 18% of the sample comes from the top ten. Source material: CD8+ T cells from PBMCs. These receptors all stem from a human donor in good health (CMV status not recorded). Some clones in this sample may be carry-over from other donors' samples.

This clonotype has a handful of counts. The V call is TRBV6-5, the J call TRBJ1-1; D call uncertain. This CDR3 has 14 residues. Trimming cost V 7 bases and J 0 bases, with 12 bases left between them. Germline V lookup: CDR1 MNHEY, CDR2 SVGAGI. CDR3 sequence reads: CASILRAVNTEAFF. In DNA form, the CDR3 reads TGTGCCAGCATCCTACGGGCCGTGAACACTGAAGCTTTCTTT.

V and J are TRBV19 and TRBJ2-2; 9 positions agree with TRBD1. V trimming: 5 bases; J trimming: 3 bases; junction bases outside the gene matches: 1. Germline V gene sequence: CDR1 LNHDA, CDR2 SQIVND (reference sequence). The CDR3 is 14 amino acids. The CDR3 DNA reads as TGTGCCAGTAGTCACAGGGGGCACACCGGGGAGCTGTTTTTT. As protein: CASSHRGHTGELFF.

This clonotype was detected many times. This chain joins TRBV28 and TRBJ2-1, with TRBD2 matching over 7 bases. The CDR3 runs 16 residues. CDR1 MDHEN and CDR2 SYDVKM come from the germline V gene. V was clipped by 5 bases and J by 0 bases; unmatched bases: 7. The CDR3 DNA sequence: TGTGCCAGCAGTCCAAGGAGCGGGGCCTCCTACAATGAGCAGTTCTTC. Translating it yields CASSPRSGASYNEQFF.

The chain couples TRBV5-1 to TRBJ2-3, with unresolved D. V lost 1 base and J 3 bases, leaving 12 bases between the germline ends. The germline V gene encodes CDR1 SGHRS and CDR2 YFSETQ. CDR3 length: 15 residues. CDR3 protein: CASSLSQARTDTQYF. The DNA for the CDR3 is TGCGCCAGCAGCTTGAGCCAGGCAAGGACAGATACGCAGTATTTT.

The rearrangement links TRBV19 to TRBJ2-7; D might be TRBD1 (6 bases). This CDR3 is built from 15 residues. The V and J ends lost 7 bases and 3 bases respectively, with 19 bases between them. Germline V lookup: CDR1 LNHDA, CDR2 SQIVND (reference sequence). As DNA, the CDR3 is TGTGCCAGTACCCCTACAGGGAGTTATTACTACGAGCAGTACTTC. It yields the protein CASTPTGSYYYEQYF.

This chain links TRBV20-1 with TRBJ1-1, with D perhaps TRBD1 (6 bases). V was pared by 2 bases and J by 3 bases, with 13 bases between. Germline loops: CDR1 DFQATT, CDR2 SNEGSKA (reference sequence). The CDR3 contains 14 residues. The CDR3 coding sequence is TGCAGTGCTAGACAATTAGGGGGGGACACTGAAGCTTTCTTT. It specifies CSARQLGGDTEAFF.

This clonotype was counted a few times. The gene calls are TRBV20-1 and TRBJ2-7, with D possibly matching TRBD1 (6 bases). Germline assignment: CDR1 DFQATT and CDR2 SNEGSKA (reference sequence). CDR3 length: 12 amino acids. V was cut by 3 bases and J by 2 bases, with 8 bases left in between. The CDR3 reads CSASDRTYEQYF. CDR3 nucleotides: TGCAGTGCTAGTGACAGGACCTACGAGCAGTACTTC.

This clonotype was counted many times. J is TRBJ2-7 and V is TRBV27; perhaps TRBD1 as D (5 bases). This CDR3 region has 13 residues. The germline CDR1 and CDR2 sequences are MNHEY and SMNVEV (reference sequence). V gave up 2 bases and J gave up 3 bases, with 8 bases separating them. The CDR3 spells CASSLGADYEQYF. Written as DNA, the CDR3 is TGTGCCAGCAGTTTAGGGGCGGACTACGAGCAGTACTTC.

This clonotype came up many times. The chain recombines TRBV6-6 with TRBJ1-1; D is undetermined. V was shortened by 2 bases and J by 1 base, with 8 bases between the two germline ends. The germline V gene has CDR1 MNHNY and CDR2 SVGAGI (reference sequence). The CDR3 extends over 14 amino acids. The CDR3 sequence: CASSYGDTNTEAFF. The CDR3 DNA reads as TGTGCCAGCAGTTACGGCGACACGAACACTGAAGCTTTCTTT.

This clonotype occurred many times. The chain links TRBV14 to TRBJ2-1; D possibly corresponds to TRBD1 (5 bases). V was cut by 1 base and J by 4 bases, with 14 bases left in between. Germline CDR1 is SGHDN and CDR2 is FVKESK. There are 16 residues in the CDR3. The chain's CDR3 is CASSQVIGALYNEQFF. The CDR3 DNA reads as TGTGCCAGCAGCCAAGTGATAGGGGCCCTTTACAATGAGCAGTTCTTC.